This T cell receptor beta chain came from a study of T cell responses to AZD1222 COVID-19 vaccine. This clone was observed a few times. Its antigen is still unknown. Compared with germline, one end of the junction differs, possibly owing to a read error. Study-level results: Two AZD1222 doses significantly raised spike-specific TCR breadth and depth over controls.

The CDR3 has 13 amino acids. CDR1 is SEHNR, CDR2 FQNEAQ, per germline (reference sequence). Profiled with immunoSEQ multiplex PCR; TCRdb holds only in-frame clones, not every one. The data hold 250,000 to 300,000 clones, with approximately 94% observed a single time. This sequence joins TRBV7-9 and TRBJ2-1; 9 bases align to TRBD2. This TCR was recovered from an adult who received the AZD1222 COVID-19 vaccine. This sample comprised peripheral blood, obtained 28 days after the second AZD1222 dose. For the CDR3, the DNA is TGTGCCAGCAGCCTAGCGGGGTGGTTGGAGCAGTTCTTC. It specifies CASSLAGWLEQFF.